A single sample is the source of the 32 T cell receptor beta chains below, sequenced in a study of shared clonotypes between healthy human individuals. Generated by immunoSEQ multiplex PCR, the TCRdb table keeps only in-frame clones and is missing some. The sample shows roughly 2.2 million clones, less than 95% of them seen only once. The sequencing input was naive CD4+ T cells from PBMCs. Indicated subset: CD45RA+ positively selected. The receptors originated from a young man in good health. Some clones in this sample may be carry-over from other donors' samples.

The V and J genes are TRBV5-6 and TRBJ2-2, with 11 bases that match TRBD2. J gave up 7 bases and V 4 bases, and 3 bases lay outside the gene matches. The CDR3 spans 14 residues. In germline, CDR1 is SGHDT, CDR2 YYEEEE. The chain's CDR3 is CASSRTSGRGELFF. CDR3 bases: TGTGCCAGCAGCAGGACTAGCGGGCGCGGGGAGCTGTTTTTT.

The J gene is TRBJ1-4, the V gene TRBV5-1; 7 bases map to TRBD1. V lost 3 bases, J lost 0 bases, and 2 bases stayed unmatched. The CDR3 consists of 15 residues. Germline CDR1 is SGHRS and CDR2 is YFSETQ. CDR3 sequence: CASSWGQTTNEKLFF. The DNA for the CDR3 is TGCGCCAGCAGCTGGGGACAGACAACTAATGAAAAACTGTTTTTT. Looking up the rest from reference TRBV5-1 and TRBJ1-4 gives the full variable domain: KAGVTQTPRYLIKTRGQQVTLSCSPISGHRSVSWYQQTPGQGLQFLFEYFSETQRNKGNFPGRFSGRQFSNSRSEMNVSTLELGDSALYLCASSWGQTTNEKLFFGSGTQLSVL.

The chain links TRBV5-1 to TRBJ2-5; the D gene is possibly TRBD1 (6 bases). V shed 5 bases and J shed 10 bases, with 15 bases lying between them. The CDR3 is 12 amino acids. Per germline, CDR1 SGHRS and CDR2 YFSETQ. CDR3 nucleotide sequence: TGCGCCAGCAGTTGGGGGCTCGAGGGCCAGTACTTC. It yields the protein CASSWGLEGQYF. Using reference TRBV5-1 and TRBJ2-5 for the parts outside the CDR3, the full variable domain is KAGVTQTPRYLIKTRGQQVTLSCSPISGHRSVSWYQQTPGQGLQFLFEYFSETQRNKGNFPGRFSGRQFSNSRSEMNVSTLELGDSALYLCASSWGLEGQYFGPGTRLLVL.

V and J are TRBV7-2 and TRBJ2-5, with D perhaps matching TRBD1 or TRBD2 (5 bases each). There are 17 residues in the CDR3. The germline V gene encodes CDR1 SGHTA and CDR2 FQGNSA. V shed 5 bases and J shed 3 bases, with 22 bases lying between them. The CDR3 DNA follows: TGTGCCAGCAGCGCGCAGGGCGGGCTAGGCCCCAAAGAGACCCAGTACTTC. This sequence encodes CASSAQGGLGPKETQYF.

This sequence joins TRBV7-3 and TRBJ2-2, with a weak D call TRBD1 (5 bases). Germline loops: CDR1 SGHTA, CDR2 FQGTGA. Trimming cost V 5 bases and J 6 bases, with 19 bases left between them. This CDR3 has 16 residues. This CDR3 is CASSKGIRDTAGELFF. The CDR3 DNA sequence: TGTGCCAGCAGCAAAGGCATCAGGGATACGGCCGGGGAGCTGTTTTTT. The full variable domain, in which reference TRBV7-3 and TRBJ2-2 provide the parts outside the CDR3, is GAGVSQTPSNKVTEKGKYVELRCDPISGHTALYWYRQSLGQGPEFLIYFQGTGAADDSGLPNDRFFAVRPEGSVSTLKIQRTERGDSAVYLCASSKGIRDTAGELFFGEGSRLTVL.

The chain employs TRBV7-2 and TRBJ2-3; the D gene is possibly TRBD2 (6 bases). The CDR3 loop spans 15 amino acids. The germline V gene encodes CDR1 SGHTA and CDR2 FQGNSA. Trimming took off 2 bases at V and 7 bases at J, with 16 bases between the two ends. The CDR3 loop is CASSLIAVPLNTQYF. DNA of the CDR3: TGTGCCAGCAGCTTAATAGCGGTTCCCTTGAATACGCAGTATTTT.

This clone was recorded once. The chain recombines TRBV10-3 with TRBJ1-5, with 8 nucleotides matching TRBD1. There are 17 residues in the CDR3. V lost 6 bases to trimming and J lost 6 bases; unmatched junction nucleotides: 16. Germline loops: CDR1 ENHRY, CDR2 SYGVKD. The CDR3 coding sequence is TGTGCCATCAGCGCACAGATCCCAGGGGGCGAGGCTCAGCCCCAGCATTTT. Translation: CAISAQIPGGEAQPQHF.

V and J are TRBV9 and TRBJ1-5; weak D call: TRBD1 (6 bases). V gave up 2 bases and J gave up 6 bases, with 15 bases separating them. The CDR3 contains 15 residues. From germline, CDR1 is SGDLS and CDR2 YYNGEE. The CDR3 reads CASSVRGGPGQPQHF. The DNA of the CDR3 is TGTGCCAGCAGCGTTCGGGGGGGGCCAGGTCAGCCCCAGCATTTT.

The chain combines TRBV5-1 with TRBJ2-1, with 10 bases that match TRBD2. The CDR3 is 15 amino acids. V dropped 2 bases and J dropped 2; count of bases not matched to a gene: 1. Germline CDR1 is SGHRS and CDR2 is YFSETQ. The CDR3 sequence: CASSFSGGTYNEQFF. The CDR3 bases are TGCGCCAGCAGCTTTAGCGGGGGGACCTACAATGAGCAGTTCTTC.

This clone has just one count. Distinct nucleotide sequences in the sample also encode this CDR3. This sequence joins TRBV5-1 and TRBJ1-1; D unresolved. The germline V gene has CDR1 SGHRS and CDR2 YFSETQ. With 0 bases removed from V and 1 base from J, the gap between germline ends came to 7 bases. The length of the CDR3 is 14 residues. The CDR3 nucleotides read TGCGCCAGCAGCTTGGTGGACTCGAACACTGAAGCTTTCTTT. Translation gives CASSLVDSNTEAFF. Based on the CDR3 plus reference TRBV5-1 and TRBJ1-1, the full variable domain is KAGVTQTPRYLIKTRGQQVTLSCSPISGHRSVSWYQQTPGQGLQFLFEYFSETQRNKGNFPGRFSGRQFSNSRSEMNVSTLELGDSALYLCASSLVDSNTEAFFGQGTRLTVV.

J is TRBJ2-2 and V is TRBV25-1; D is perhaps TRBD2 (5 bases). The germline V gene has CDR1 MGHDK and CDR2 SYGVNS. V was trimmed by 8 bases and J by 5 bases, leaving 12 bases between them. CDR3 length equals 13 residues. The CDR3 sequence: CASSLPGTGELFF. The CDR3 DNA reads TGTGCCAGCTCGCTGCCGGGGACCGGGGAGCTGTTTTTT. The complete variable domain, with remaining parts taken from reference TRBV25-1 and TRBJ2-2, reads EADIYQTPRYLVIGTGKKITLECSQTMGHDKMYWYQQDPGMELHLIHYSYGVNSTEKGDLSSESTVSRIRTEHFPLTLESARPSHTSQYLCASSLPGTGELFFGEGSRLTVL.

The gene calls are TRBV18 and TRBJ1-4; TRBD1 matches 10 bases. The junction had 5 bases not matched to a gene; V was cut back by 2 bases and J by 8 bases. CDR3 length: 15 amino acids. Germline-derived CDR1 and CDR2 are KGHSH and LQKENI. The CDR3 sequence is CASSPRDRGYEKLFF. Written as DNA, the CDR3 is TGTGCCAGCTCACCAAGGGACAGGGGATACGAAAAACTGTTTTTT.

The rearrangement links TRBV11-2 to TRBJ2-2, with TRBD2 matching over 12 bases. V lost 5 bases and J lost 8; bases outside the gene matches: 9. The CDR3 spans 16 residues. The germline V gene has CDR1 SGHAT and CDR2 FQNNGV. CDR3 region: CASSLRLAGAAGELFF. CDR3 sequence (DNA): TGTGCCAGCAGCCTAAGACTAGCGGGAGCGGCGGGGGAGCTGTTTTTT.

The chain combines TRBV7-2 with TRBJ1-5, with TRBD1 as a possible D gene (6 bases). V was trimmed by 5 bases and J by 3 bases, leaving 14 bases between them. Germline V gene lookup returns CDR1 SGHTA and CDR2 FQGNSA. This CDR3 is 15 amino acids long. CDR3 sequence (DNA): TGTGCCAGCAGCCTACTCGGACAGCCCAATCAGCCCCAGCATTTT. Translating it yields CASSLLGQPNQPQHF.

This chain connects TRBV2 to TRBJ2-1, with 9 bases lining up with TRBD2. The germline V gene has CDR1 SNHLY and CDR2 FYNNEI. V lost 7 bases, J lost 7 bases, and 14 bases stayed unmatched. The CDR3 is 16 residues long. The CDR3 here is CASNLRTSERRNEQFF. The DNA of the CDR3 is TGTGCCAGCAACCTGCGGACTAGCGAGAGACGGAATGAGCAGTTCTTC. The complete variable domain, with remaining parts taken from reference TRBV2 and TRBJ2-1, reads EPEVTQTPSHQVTQMGQEVILRCVPISNHLYFYWYRQILGQKVEFLVSFYNNEISEKSEIFDDQFSVERPDGSNFTLKIRSTKLEDSAMYFCASNLRTSERRNEQFFGPGTRLTVL.

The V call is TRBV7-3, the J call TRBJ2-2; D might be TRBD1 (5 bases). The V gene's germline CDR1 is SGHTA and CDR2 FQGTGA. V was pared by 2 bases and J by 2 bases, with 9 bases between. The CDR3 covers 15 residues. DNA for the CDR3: TGTGCCAGCAGCTTAGGGGCAGCTAACACCGGGGAGCTGTTTTTT. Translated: CASSLGAANTGELFF.

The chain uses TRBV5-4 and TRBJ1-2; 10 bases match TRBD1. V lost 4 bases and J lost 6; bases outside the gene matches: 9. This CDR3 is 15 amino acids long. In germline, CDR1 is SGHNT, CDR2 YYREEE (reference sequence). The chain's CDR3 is CASSTLKDRGNGYTF. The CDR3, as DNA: TGTGCCAGCAGCACCCTTAAGGACAGGGGGAATGGCTACACCTTC. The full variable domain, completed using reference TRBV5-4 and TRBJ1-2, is ETGVTQSPTHLIKTRGQQVTLRCSSQSGHNTVSWYQQALGQGPQFIFQYYREEENGRGNFPPRFSGLQFPNYSSELNVNALELDDSALYLCASSTLKDRGNGYTFGSGTRLTVV.

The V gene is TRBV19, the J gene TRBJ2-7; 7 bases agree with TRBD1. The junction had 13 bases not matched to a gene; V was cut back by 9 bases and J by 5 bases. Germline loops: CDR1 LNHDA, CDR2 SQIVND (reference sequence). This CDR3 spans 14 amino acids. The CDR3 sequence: CASATRTGYDEQYF. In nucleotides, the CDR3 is TGTGCCAGCGCTACCCGGACAGGCTATGACGAGCAGTACTTC.

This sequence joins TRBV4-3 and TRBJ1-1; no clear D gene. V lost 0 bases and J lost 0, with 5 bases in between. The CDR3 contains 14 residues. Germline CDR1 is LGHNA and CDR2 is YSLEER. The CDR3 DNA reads TGCGCCAGCAGCCAAGATGTCGTGAACACTGAAGCTTTCTTT. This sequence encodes CASSQDVVNTEAFF.

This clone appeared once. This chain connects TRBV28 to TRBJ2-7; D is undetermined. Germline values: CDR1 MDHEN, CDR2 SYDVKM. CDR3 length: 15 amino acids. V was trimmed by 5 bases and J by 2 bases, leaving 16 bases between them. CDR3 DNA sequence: TGTGCCAGCAGTCCTCACTCGCCGACCGCCTACGAGCAGTACTTC. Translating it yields CASSPHSPTAYEQYF.

CDR3 sequence reads: CASSLYGDRNYEQYF. The CDR3 DNA sequence: TGTGCCAGCAGCCTCTACGGGGACAGGAACTACGAGCAGTACTTC. This chain uses TRBV7-3 with TRBJ2-7; 8 bases agree with TRBD1. Germline CDR1 is SGHTA and CDR2 is FQGTGA. The CDR3 runs 15 residues. Trimming took 5 bases from V and 3 from J; bases not matched to a gene: 9.

The DNA for the CDR3 is TGTGCCAGCAGCCCCCTCGGACAGGCCGGGGGTTACACAGATACGCAGTATTTT. This sequence encodes CASSPLGQAGGYTDTQYF. The chain recombines TRBV4-2 with TRBJ2-3, with D maybe TRBD1 (7 bases). The CDR3 contains 18 residues. V lost 4 bases and J 2 bases, leaving 22 bases between the germline ends. Per the germline V gene, CDR1 is LGHNA and CDR2 is YNFKEQ.

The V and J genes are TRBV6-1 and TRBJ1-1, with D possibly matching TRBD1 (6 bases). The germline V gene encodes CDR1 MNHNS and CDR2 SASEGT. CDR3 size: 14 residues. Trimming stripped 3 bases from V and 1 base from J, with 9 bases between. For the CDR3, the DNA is TGTGCCAGCAGTGAGGACAGTCAGAACACTGAAGCTTTCTTT. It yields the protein CASSEDSQNTEAFF.

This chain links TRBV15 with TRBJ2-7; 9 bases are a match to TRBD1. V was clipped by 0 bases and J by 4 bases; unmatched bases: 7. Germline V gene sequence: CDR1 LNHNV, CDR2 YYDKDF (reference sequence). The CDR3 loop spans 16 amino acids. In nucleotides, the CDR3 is TGTGCCACCAGCAGAGAAGCCACAGGGGGCGGGTACGAGCAGTACTTC. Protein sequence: CATSREATGGGYEQYF.

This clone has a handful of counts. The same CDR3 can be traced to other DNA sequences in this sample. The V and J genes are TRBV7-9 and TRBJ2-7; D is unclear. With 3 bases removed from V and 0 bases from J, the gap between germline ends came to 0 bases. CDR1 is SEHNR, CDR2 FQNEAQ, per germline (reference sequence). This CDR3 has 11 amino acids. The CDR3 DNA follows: TGTGCCAGCAGCTTCTCCTACGAGCAGTACTTC. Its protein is CASSFSYEQYF.

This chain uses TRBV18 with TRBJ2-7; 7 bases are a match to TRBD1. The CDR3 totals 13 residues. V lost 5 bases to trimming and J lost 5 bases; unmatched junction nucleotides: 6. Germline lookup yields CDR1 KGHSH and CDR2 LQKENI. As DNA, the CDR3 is TGTGCCAGCTCAACGGGACAGCCTAACGAGCAGTACTTC. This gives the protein CASSTGQPNEQYF.

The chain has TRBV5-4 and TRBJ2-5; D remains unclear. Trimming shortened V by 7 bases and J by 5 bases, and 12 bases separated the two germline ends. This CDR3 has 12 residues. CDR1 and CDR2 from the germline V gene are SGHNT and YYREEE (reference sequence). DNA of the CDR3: TGTGCCAGCGGGATGTACCGGGAGACCCAGTACTTC. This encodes CASGMYRETQYF.

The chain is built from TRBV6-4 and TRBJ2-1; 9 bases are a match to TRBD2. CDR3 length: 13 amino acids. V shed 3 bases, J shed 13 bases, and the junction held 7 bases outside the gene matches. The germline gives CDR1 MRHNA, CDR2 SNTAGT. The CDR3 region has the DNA TGTGCCAGCAGTGAACTAGCGGGTTTAGTACAGTTCTTC. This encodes CASSELAGLVQFF.

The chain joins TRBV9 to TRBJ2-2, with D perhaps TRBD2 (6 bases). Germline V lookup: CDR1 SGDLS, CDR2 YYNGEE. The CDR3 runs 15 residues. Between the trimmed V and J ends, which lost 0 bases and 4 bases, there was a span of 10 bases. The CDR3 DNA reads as TGTGCCAGCAGCGTAGCTGGAGGGCCCACCGGGGAGCTGTTTTTT. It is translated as CASSVAGGPTGELFF.

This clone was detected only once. This chain's CDR3 is CASSHGGSSSYEQYF. CDR3 coding DNA: TGTGCCAGCAGCCACGGCGGGAGTTCCTCCTACGAGCAGTACTTC. The chain couples TRBV4-2 to TRBJ2-7; 7 bases align to TRBD2. The CDR3 consists of 15 residues. CDR1 and CDR2 from the germline V gene are LGHNA and YNFKEQ. J was trimmed by 0 bases and V by 3 bases; bases with no gene match: 5.

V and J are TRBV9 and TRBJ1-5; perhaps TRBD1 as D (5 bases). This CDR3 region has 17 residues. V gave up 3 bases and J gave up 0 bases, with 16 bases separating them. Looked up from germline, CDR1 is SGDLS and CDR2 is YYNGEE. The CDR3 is CASSAGGAGYSNQPQHF. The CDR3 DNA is TGTGCCAGCAGCGCCGGTGGGGCAGGCTATAGCAATCAGCCCCAGCATTTT.

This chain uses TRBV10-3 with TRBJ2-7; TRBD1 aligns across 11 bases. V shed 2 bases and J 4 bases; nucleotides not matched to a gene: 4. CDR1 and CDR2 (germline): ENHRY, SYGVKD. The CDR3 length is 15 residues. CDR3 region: CAISEPGQGVYEQYF. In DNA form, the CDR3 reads TGTGCCATCAGTGAGCCGGGACAGGGGGTGTACGAGCAGTACTTC.